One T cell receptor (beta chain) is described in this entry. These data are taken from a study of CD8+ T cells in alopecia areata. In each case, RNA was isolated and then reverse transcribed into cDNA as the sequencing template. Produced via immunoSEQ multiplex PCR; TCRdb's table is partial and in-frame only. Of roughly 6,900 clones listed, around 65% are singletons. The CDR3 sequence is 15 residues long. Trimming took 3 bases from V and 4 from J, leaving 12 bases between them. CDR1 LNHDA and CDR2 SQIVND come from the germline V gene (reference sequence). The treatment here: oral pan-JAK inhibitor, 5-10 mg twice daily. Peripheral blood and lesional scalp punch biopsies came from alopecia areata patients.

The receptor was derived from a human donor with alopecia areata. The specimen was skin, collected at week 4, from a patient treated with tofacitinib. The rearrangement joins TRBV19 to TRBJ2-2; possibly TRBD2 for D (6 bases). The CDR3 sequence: CASSISGVTTGELFF. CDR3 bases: TGTGCCAGTAGTATCTCGGGGGTGACCACCGGGGAGCTGTTTTTT.